This is a list of T cell receptor beta chains from one sample in a study of response to subunit inactivated influenza vaccine. A single record per CDR3 protein comes from TCRdb applying MiXCR to the RT-PCR reads. The sample has 300,000 to 350,000 distinct CDR3 sequences; around a fifth are singletons. This specimen consisted of PBMCs from blood, obtained about 20 months after vaccination. The source is a man aged 50 to 69 who received an inactivated influenza vaccine. Both conserved end residues are part of each CDR3. The order of the fields is J gene, clone size, D gene, V gene, CDR3 protein, CDR3 DNA. D genes are given only for firm matches. The size entry is marked missing in some rows and otherwise reads once, few, many or a size class.

TRBJ2-5	many	-	TRBV20-1	CSATQAGQQETQYF	TGCAGTGCTACCCAAGCGGGCCAGCAAGAGACCCAGTACTTC
TRBJ2-7	-	TRBD1	TRBV7-2	CASTFDRGGSYEQYF	TGTGCCAGCACCTTCGACAGGGGCGGGTCCTACGAGCAGTACTTC
TRBJ1-2	-	TRBD1	TRBV6-5	CASSSSKGQGEVGYTF	TGTGCCAGCAGTTCCTCCAAAGGACAGGGGGAGGTTGGCTACACCTTC
TRBJ1-2	-	-	TRBV12-3/TRBV12-4	CASSLGGERYGYTF	TGTGCCAGCAGTTTAGGGGGGGAGCGGTATGGCTACACCTTC
TRBJ1-4	few	-	TRBV4-1	CASSLSVGGTNEKLFF	TGCGCCAGCAGCCTTTCGGTGGGGGGAACTAATGAAAAACTGTTTTTT
TRBJ1-4	-	-	TRBV28	CASSSRDGTNEKLFF	TGTGCCAGCAGTTCTAGGGACGGAACTAATGAAAAACTGTTTTTT
TRBJ1-2	few	-	TRBV25-1	CASSELTGGFVRGYTF	TGTGCCAGCAGTGAATTAACCGGGGGTTTTGTTCGAGGCTACACCTTC
TRBJ2-7	-	TRBD2	TRBV2	CASRRLAGYEQYF	TGTGCCAGCAGGAGACTAGCGGGGTACGAGCAGTACTTC
TRBJ2-4	few	-	TRBV29-1	CSVEAWSQTLAKNIQYF	TGCAGCGTTGAAGCGTGGAGTCAGACCCTAGCCAAAAACATTCAGTACTTC
TRBJ2-1	few	-	TRBV3-1	CASSLGLYSYNEQFF	TGTGCCAGCAGCCTCGGACTATACTCCTACAATGAGCAGTTCTTC
TRBJ1-5	many	-	TRBV6-1	CASTNPSGRGNQPQHF	TGTGCCAGCACCAACCCTTCCGGGAGGGGAAATCAGCCCCAGCATTTT
TRBJ2-1	-	-	TRBV12-3/TRBV12-4	CASRGNEQFF	TGTGCCAGCAGAGGAAATGAGCAGTTCTTC
TRBJ1-1	many	-	TRBV2	CASSLEGALGTEAFF	TGTGCCAGCAGCCTCGAAGGGGCCCTCGGCACTGAAGCTTTCTTT
TRBJ2-7	-	TRBD1	TRBV7-9	CASNRGYEQYF	TGTGCCAGCAACAGGGGCTACGAGCAGTACTTC
TRBJ1-1	-	-	TRBV4-1	CASSQDWGRANTEAFF	TGCGCCAGCAGCCAAGATTGGGGAAGAGCGAACACTGAAGCTTTCTTT
TRBJ1-2	-	TRBD1	TRBV4-3	CASSRDRGFYGYTF	TGCGCCAGCAGCCGGGACAGGGGTTTTTATGGCTACACCTTC
TRBJ2-3	-	TRBD2	TRBV10-3	CATWTSGIQDTQYF	TGTGCCACGTGGACTAGCGGGATTCAAGATACGCAGTATTTT
TRBJ1-5	few	-	TRBV7-2	CASSLVSYNQPQHF	TGTGCCAGCAGCTTAGTCAGTTACAATCAGCCCCAGCATTTT
TRBJ2-7	-	TRBD1	TRBV23-1	CASSQSWTGRSYEQYF	TGCGCCAGCAGTCAATCGTGGACAGGGCGCTCCTACGAGCAGTACTTC
TRBJ2-2	-	-	TRBV6-4	CASSTGTFTGELFF	TGTGCCAGCAGCACTGGGACTTTCACCGGGGAGCTGTTTTTT
TRBJ2-1	many	-	TRBV7-3	CASSLAGGTYNEQFF	TGTGCCAGCAGCTTAGCAGGCGGGACATACAATGAGCAGTTCTTC
TRBJ1-1	few	TRBD1	TRBV19	CASSMGQGSSEAFF	TGTGCCAGTAGTATGGGACAGGGGAGTTCTGAAGCTTTCTTT
TRBJ2-1	-	-	TRBV13	CASSSLPFNSPSAFSYNEQFF	TGTGCCAGCAGCTCCCTGCCCTTCAACAGCCCGTCAGCGTTTTCCTACAATGAGCAGTTCTTC
TRBJ1-2	-	-	TRBV2	CASREDKDGYTF	TGTGCCAGCAGAGAGGACAAGGATGGCTACACCTTC
TRBJ2-1	few	TRBD1	TRBV5-5	CASSLDRDRDNEQFF	TGTGCCAGCAGCCTCGACAGGGATCGGGATAATGAGCAGTTCTTC
TRBJ2-7	-	-	TRBV5-1	CASSLGTARSYEQYF	TGCGCCAGCAGCTTGGGGACAGCCCGCTCCTACGAGCAGTACTTC
TRBJ1-5	-	-	TRBV2	CASRVRGSNQPQHF	TGTGCCAGCAGAGTACGGGGGAGCAATCAGCCCCAGCATTTT
TRBJ1-2	few	-	TRBV7-8	CASSLRVSSPRNYGYTF	TGTGCCAGCAGCTTAAGAGTCAGCAGTCCTAGAAACTATGGCTACACCTTC
TRBJ2-7	-	-	TRBV12-3/TRBV12-4	CASRLGSGLVEQYF	TGTGCCAGCAGGTTAGGTAGTGGGCTGGTCGAGCAGTACTTC
TRBJ1-2	many	TRBD1	TRBV12-3/TRBV12-4	CASRSTGSYGYTF	TGTGCCAGCAGATCGACAGGGTCCTATGGCTACACCTTC
TRBJ1-2	-	-	TRBV28	CASSNNQGYGYTF	TGTGCCAGCAGTAATAACCAGGGATATGGCTACACCTTC
TRBJ1-3	few	-	TRBV6-1	CASRKTGLSGNTIYF	TGTGCCAGCAGAAAAACAGGGCTGTCTGGAAACACCATATATTTT
TRBJ1-5	few	TRBD1	TRBV5-8	CASTETGGLWQPQHF	TGTGCCAGCACCGAGACAGGGGGTTTATGGCAGCCCCAGCATTTT
TRBJ1-2	few	TRBD1	TRBV3-1	CASSQDPGGDYGYTF	TGTGCCAGCAGCCAAGATCCAGGGGGCGACTATGGCTACACCTTC
TRBJ2-2	many	TRBD2	TRBV10-1	CASSEGLAGPTGELFF	TGCGCCAGCAGTGAGGGACTAGCGGGTCCAACCGGGGAGCTGTTTTTT
TRBJ1-3	many	-	TRBV15	CATSRDLRVGNTIYF	TGTGCCACCAGCAGAGATTTGAGGGTTGGAAACACCATATATTTT
TRBJ2-3	few	-	TRBV12-3/TRBV12-4	CASSHPSEDTQYF	TGTGCCAGCAGTCACCCTAGCGAAGATACGCAGTATTTT
TRBJ2-7	-	-	TRBV20-1	CSARGAGVRGQYF	TGCAGTGCTAGAGGGGCAGGGGTTAGAGGGCAGTACTTC
TRBJ1-5	few	-	TRBV28	CASRRIGGNQPQHF	TGTGCCAGCAGACGTATAGGGGGCAATCAGCCCCAGCATTTT
TRBJ1-1	many	-	TRBV20-1	CSARVPSTLNTEAFF	TGCAGTGCTAGAGTACCGAGTACCTTGAACACTGAAGCTTTCTTT
TRBJ2-4	-	-	TRBV19	CASSIAAGIPKNIQYF	TGTGCCAGTAGTATAGCCGCCGGGATTCCCAAAAACATTCAGTACTTC